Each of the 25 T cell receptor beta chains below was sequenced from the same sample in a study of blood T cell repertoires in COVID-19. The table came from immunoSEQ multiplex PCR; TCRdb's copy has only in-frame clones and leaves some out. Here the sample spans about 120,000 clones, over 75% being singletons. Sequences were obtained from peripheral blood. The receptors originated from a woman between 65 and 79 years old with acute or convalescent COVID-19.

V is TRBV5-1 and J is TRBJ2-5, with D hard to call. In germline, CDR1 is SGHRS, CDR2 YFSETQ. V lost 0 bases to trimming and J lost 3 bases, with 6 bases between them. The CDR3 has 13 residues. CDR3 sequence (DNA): TGCGCCAGCAGCTTGGGCGACAAAGAGACCCAGTACTTC. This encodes CASSLGDKETQYF.

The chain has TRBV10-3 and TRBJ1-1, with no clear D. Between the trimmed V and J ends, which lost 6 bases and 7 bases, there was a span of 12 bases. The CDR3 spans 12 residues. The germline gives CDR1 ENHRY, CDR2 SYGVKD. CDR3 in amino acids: CAIRTEGIEAFF. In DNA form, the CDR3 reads TGTGCCATCAGGACCGAGGGTATTGAAGCTTTCTTT.

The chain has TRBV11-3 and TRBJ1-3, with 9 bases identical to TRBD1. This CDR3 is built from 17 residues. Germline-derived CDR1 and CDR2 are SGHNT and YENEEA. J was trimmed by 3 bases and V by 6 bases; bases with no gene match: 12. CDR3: CASSHRGYRGLGNTIYF. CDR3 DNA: TGTGCCAGCAGTCACCGGGGGTACAGGGGGCTTGGAAACACCATATATTTT.

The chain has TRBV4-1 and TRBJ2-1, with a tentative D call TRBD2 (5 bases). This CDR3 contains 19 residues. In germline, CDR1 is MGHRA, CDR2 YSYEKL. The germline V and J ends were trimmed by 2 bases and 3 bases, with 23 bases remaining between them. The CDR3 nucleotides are TGCGCCAGCAGCCAAAGTGTCCCGGGATCAGCGGAGGTCTACAATGAGCAGTTCTTC. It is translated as CASSQSVPGSAEVYNEQFF.

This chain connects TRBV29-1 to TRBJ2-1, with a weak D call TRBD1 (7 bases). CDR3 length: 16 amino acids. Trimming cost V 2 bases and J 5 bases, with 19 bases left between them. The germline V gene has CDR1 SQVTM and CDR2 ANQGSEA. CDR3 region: CSVELLRGQSNNEQFF. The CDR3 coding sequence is TGCAGCGTTGAATTGCTGCGGGGACAGAGTAACAATGAGCAGTTCTTC.

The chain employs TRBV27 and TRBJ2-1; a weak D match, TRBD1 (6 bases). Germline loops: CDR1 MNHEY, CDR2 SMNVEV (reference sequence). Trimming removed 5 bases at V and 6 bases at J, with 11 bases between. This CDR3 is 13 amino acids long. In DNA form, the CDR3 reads TGTGCCAGCAGTCCTTACAGGGTCAATGAGCAGTTCTTC. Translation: CASSPYRVNEQFF.

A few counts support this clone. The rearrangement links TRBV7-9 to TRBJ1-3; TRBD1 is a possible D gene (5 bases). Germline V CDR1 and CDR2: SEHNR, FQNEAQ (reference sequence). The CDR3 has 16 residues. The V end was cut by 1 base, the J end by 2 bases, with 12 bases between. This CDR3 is CASSLESPGTGNTIYF. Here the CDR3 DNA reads TGTGCCAGCAGCTTAGAATCTCCAGGGACTGGAAACACCATATATTTT.

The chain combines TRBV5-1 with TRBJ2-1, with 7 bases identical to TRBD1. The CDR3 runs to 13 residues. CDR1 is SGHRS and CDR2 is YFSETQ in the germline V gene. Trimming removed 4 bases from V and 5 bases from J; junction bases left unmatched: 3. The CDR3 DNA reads TGCGCCAGCAGCCTCAGGGGGAACAATGAGCAGTTCTTC. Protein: CASSLRGNNEQFF.

Here the CDR3 reads CAWAPDTSNSPLHF. DNA of the CDR3: TGTGCCTGGGCGCCCGACACTAGTAATTCACCCCTCCACTTT. The genes are TRBV30 and TRBJ1-6; D uncertain. V was shortened by 5 bases and J by 6 bases, with 14 bases between the two germline ends. Per the germline V gene, CDR1 is GTSNPN and CDR2 is SVGIG (reference sequence). There are 14 residues in the CDR3.

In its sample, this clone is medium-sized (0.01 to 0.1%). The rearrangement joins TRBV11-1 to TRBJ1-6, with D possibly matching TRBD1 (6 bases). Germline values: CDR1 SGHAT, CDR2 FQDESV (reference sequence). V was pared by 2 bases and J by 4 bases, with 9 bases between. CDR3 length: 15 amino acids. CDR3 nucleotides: TGTGCCAGCAGCTTAACAGGACAGTATAATTCACCCCTCCACTTT. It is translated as CASSLTGQYNSPLHF.

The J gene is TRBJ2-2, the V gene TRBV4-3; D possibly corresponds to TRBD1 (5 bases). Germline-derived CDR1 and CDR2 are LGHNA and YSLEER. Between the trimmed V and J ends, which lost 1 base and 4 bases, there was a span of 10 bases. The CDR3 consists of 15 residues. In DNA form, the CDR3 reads TGCGCCAGCAGCCAAGTCGGCAGGGCCACCGGGGAGCTGTTTTTT. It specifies CASSQVGRATGELFF.

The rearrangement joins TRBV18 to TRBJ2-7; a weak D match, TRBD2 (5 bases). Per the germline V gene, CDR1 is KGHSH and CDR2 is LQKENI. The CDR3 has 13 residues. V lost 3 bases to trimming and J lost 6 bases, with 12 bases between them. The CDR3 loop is CASSPRTEGEQYF. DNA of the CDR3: TGTGCCAGCTCACCTCGGACTGAGGGCGAGCAGTACTTC.

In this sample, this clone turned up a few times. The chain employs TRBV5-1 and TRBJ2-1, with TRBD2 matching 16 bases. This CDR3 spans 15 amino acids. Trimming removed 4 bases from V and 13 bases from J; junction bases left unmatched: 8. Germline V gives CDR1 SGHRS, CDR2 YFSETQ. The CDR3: CASSAGTSGGATQFF. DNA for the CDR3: TGCGCCAGCAGCGCCGGGACTAGCGGGGGGGCTACCCAGTTCTTC.

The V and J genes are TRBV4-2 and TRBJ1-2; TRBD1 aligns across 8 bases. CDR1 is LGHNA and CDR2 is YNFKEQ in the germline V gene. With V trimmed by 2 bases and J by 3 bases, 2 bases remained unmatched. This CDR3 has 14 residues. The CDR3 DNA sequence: TGTGCCAGCAGCCAACTACAGGGGGACTATGGCTACACCTTC. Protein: CASSQLQGDYGYTF.

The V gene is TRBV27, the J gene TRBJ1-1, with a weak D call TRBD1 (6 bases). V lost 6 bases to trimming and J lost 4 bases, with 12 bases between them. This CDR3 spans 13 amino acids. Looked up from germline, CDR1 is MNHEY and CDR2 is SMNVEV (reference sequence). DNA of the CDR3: TGTGCCAGCAGACCCACAGGGTTCACTGAAGCTTTCTTT. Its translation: CASRPTGFTEAFF.

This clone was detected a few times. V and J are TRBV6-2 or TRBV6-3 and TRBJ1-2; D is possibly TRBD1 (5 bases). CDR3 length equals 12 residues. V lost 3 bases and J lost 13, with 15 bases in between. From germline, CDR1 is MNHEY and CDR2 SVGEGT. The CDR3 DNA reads TGTGCCAGCAGTTATACGGCAGGGTATCCCACCTTC. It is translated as CASSYTAGYPTF.

CDR3 residues: CASSQTGGRSPLHF. In DNA form, the CDR3 reads TGTGCCAGCAGCCAGACAGGGGGAAGATCACCCCTCCACTTT. The V and J genes are TRBV7-2 and TRBJ1-6; TRBD1 aligns across 9 bases. Trimming took 5 bases from V and 10 from J; bases not matched to a gene: 6. CDR1 is SGHTA and CDR2 is FQGNSA in the germline V gene. This CDR3 is built from 14 residues.

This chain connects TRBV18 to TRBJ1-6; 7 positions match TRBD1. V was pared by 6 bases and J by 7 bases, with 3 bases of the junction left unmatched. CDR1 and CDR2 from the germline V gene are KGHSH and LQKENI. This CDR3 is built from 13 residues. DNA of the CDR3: TGTGCCAGCTCCACAGGGGACAATTCACCCCTCCACTTT. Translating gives CASSTGDNSPLHF.

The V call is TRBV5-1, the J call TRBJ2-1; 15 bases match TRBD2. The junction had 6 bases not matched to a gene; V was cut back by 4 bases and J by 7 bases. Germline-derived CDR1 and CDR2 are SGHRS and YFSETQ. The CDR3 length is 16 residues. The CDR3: CASSPGLAGGRNEQFF. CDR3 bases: TGCGCCAGCAGCCCGGGACTAGCGGGGGGCAGGAATGAGCAGTTCTTC.

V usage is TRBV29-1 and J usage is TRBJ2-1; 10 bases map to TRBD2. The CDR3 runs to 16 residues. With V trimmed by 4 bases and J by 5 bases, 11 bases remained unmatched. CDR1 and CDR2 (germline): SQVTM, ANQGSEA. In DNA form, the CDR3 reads TGCAGCGTTGGTATACTAGCGGGAAGTATTCACAATGAGCAGTTCTTC. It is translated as CSVGILAGSIHNEQFF.

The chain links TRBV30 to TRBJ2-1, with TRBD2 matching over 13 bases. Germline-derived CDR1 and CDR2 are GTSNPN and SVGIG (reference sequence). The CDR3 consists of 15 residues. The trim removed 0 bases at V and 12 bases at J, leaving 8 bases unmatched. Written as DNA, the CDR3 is TGTGCCTGGAGTGTCGCACTAGCGGGGGGGCTGGGGCAGTTCTTC. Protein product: CAWSVALAGGLGQFF.

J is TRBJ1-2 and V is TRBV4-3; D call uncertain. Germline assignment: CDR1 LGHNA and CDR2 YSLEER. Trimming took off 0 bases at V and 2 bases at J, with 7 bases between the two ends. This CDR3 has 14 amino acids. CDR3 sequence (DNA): TGCGCCAGCAGCCAAGACATAGTGAACTATGGCTACACCTTC. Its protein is CASSQDIVNYGYTF.

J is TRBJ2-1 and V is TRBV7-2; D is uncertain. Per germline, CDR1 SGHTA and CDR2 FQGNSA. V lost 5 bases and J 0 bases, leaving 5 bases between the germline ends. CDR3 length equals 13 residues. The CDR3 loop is CASSTGSYNEQFF. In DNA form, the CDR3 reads TGTGCCAGCAGCACCGGCTCCTACAATGAGCAGTTCTTC.

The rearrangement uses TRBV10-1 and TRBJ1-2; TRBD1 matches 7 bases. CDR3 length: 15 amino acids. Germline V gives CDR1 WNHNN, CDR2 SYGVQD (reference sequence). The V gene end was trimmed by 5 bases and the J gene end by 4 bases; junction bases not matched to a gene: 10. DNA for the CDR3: TGCGCCAGCAGTCAATCCCCGGGACAGCTCTATGGCTACACCTTC. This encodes CASSQSPGQLYGYTF.

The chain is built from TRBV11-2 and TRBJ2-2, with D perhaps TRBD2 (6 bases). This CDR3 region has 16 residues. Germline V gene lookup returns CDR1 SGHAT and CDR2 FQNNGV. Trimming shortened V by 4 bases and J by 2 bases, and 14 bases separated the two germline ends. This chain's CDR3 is CASSSPGLINTGELFF. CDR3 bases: TGTGCCAGCAGCTCCCCGGGACTGATAAACACCGGGGAGCTGTTTTTT.